The source of this T cell receptor beta chain is a study of radiation and T cells in renal cell carcinoma. Sequencing used immunoSEQ multiplex PCR; TCRdb keeps in-frame clones, though not all of them. The data show roughly 80,000 clones, around 78% seen once. Points on this clone: Other DNA sequences in the same sample also yield this CDR3.

The time point here: blood 4 weeks post-SBRT, at nephrectomy. Specified treatment: 15 Gy SBRT to primary tumor, nephrectomy 4 weeks later. Germline V gives CDR1 KGHSH, CDR2 LQKENI. Deletions cut 2 bases from V and 2 bases from J, with 6 bases between. CDR3 size: 13 residues. The material sequenced was blood, taken from a patient whose treatment included radiotherapy and nephrectomy. J is TRBJ1-2 and V is TRBV18; D not certain. The TCR was taken from a woman aged 55-69 years with renal cell carcinoma. CDR3 nucleotides: TGTGCCAGCTCACCAAGGCAGAACTATGGCTACACCTTC. It specifies CASSPRQNYGYTF. The full variable domain, completed using reference TRBV18 and TRBJ1-2, is NAGVMQNPRHLVRRRGQEARLRCSPMKGHSHVYWYRQLPEEGLKFMVYLQKENIIDESGMPKERFSAEFPKEGPSILRIQQVVRGDSAAYFCASSPRQNYGYTFGSGTRLTVV.